This paragraph reports one TCR beta chain. The data were taken from a study of blood T cell repertoires in COVID-19. About the research overall: Some COVID-19 samples were acute and others convalescent; all came from the United States, Italy and Spain. The cDNA or gDNA used as material had been derived from T cells, B-cell-depleted T cells, or PBMCs.

Per the original data handling: Estimates of nucleated cell counts were drawn from the amplification of reference gene primers. TCRdb's table, derived via immunoSEQ multiplex PCR, lists solely in-frame clones and lacks some. V and J calls and clone size are given by that table; D and trimming were obtained from the DNA. Seen here are 150,000 to 200,000 clones, approximately 88% observed once, and the top ten hold around 6.6%. Germline V gene lookup returns CDR1 MNHEY and CDR2 SVGEGT. CDR3 length: 17 residues. The V gene end was trimmed by 4 bases and the J gene end by 1 base; junction bases not matched to a gene: 12.

Sequencing was done on a sample of peripheral blood. This receptor was identified in a man in his forties with acute or convalescent COVID-19. The gene calls are TRBV6-2 or TRBV6-3 and TRBJ2-7; TRBD2 aligns across 8 bases. This chain's CDR3 is CASSSAGGGPGSYEQYF. CDR3 DNA sequence: TGTGCCAGCAGTTCCGCCGGGGGGGGACCGGGGTCCTACGAGCAGTACTTC.